A selection of T cell receptor beta chains follows, all from one sample in a study of blood T cell repertoires in COVID-19. TCRdb's table, derived via immunoSEQ multiplex PCR, lists solely in-frame clones and lacks some. The sample includes about 220,000 clones, 80% seen only once; the top ten take approximately 6.6%. Sequencing used peripheral blood. All receptors derive from a woman aged 70-85 years with acute or convalescent COVID-19. Each CDR3 is given with its conserved first and last residue. The order of the fields is V gene, CDR3 length, D gene, J gene, clone size, CDR3 protein, CDR3 DNA. D genes are given only for firm matches. Clone size is shown for a subset of rows, as once, few, many or a class of expanded clone.

V: TRBV4-1; length: 17; D: .; J: TRBJ2-3; size: .; CDR3: CASSQVRGALGTDTQYF; DNA: TGCGCCAGCAGCCAAGTTCGGGGGGCCCTGGGCACAGATACGCAGTATTTT
V: TRBV18; length: 16; D: TRBD1; J: TRBJ2-3; size: .; CDR3: CASSKRTGDRADTQYF; DNA: TGTGCCAGCTCAAAACGCACCGGGGACAGGGCAGATACGCAGTATTTT
V: TRBV29-1; length: 12; D: TRBD1; J: TRBJ1-2; size: .; CDR3: CSVSTGLTGYTF; DNA: TGCAGCGTCTCGACAGGGCTGACTGGCTACACCTTC
V: TRBV7-9; length: 17; D: TRBD1; J: TRBJ2-2; size: .; CDR3: CASSPSNGQGSAGELFF; DNA: TGTGCCAGCAGCCCATCAAACGGACAGGGTTCTGCCGGGGAGCTGTTTTTT
V: TRBV5-5; length: 15; D: .; J: TRBJ1-1; size: .; CDR3: CASSFAFRGFTEAFF; DNA: TGTGCCAGCAGCTTCGCTTTTCGGGGTTTCACTGAAGCTTTCTTT
V: TRBV6-2/TRBV6-3; length: 15; D: .; J: TRBJ1-2; size: .; CDR3: CASTPLMGANYGYTF; DNA: TGTGCCAGCACCCCCTTGATGGGGGCCAACTATGGCTACACCTTC
V: TRBV5-1; length: 16; D: .; J: TRBJ1-3; size: .; CDR3: CASSLLARGSGNTIYF; DNA: TGCGCCAGCAGCTTGTTGGCCCGGGGGTCTGGAAACACCATATATTTT
V: TRBV18; length: 14; D: TRBD1; J: TRBJ1-4; size: .; CDR3: CASSRTGSGEKLFF; DNA: TGTGCCAGCTCACGGACAGGGTCAGGGGAAAAACTGTTTTTT
V: TRBV5-1; length: 15; D: TRBD2; J: TRBJ2-1; size: .; CDR3: CASSDAGDSYNEQFF; DNA: TGCGCCAGCAGCGACGCGGGGGACTCCTACAATGAGCAGTTCTTC
V: TRBV25-1; length: 14; D: .; J: TRBJ2-5; size: .; CDR3: CASSATDHQETQYF; DNA: TGTGCCAGCAGCGCGACAGACCACCAAGAGACCCAGTACTTC
V: TRBV6-1; length: 13; D: .; J: TRBJ1-5; size: .; CDR3: CASSESGNQPQHF; DNA: TGTGCCAGCAGTGAATCCGGCAATCAGCCCCAGCATTTT
V: TRBV27; length: 16; D: .; J: TRBJ2-3; size: .; CDR3: CASSLGQRSSTDTQYF; DNA: TGTGCCAGCAGTTTAGGTCAGCGGTCTAGCACAGATACGCAGTATTTT
V: TRBV6-4; length: 15; D: .; J: TRBJ1-4; size: once; CDR3: CAIRPGKPTNEKLFF; DNA: TGTGCCATTCGGCCAGGGAAACCAACTAATGAAAAACTGTTTTTT
V: TRBV2; length: 13; D: TRBD1; J: TRBJ1-2; size: .; CDR3: CASTPGTVYGYTF; DNA: TGTGCCAGTACCCCCGGGACAGTGTATGGCTACACCTTC
V: TRBV11-1; length: 15; D: TRBD1; J: TRBJ2-5; size: .; CDR3: CASSPGTGAKETQYF; DNA: TGTGCCAGCAGCCCGGGGACAGGGGCAAAAGAGACCCAGTACTTC
V: TRBV2; length: 15; D: .; J: TRBJ1-5; size: .; CDR3: CASSEDKPFWRPQHF; DNA: TGTGCCAGCAGCGAGGACAAGCCCTTTTGGCGGCCCCAGCATTTT
V: TRBV7-9; length: 13; D: .; J: TRBJ2-2; size: .; CDR3: CASSWDKTGELFF; DNA: TGTGCCAGCAGCTGGGACAAAACCGGGGAGCTGTTTTTT
V: TRBV15; length: 15; D: .; J: TRBJ1-2; size: .; CDR3: CATRTNREGGYGYTF; DNA: TGTGCCACCAGAACAAACAGGGAGGGGGGCTATGGCTACACCTTC
V: TRBV6-4; length: 15; D: TRBD1; J: TRBJ1-2; size: many; CDR3: CASSEYGTGNYGYTF; DNA: TGTGCCAGCAGTGAATACGGGACAGGGAACTATGGCTACACCTTC
V: TRBV20-1; length: 15; D: TRBD2; J: TRBJ2-7; size: .; CDR3: CSASLYSGGSYEQYF; DNA: TGCAGTGCTAGTTTATATAGCGGGGGCTCCTACGAGCAGTACTTC
V: TRBV5-6; length: 12; D: .; J: TRBJ2-1; size: .; CDR3: CASSFIYNEQFF; DNA: TGTGCCAGCAGCTTTATATACAATGAGCAGTTCTTC
V: TRBV19; length: 15; D: TRBD2; J: TRBJ2-3; size: .; CDR3: CASSISSGGSDTQYF; DNA: TGTGCCAGTAGTATTTCTAGCGGGGGTTCAGATACGCAGTATTTT
V: TRBV5-1; length: 14; D: .; J: TRBJ2-7; size: .; CDR3: CASSLYQGGREQYF; DNA: TGCGCCAGCAGCTTGTATCAAGGGGGTCGGGAGCAGTACTTC
V: TRBV2; length: 14; D: .; J: TRBJ2-1; size: .; CDR3: CASTGGASYNEQFF; DNA: TGTGCCTCTACTGGGGGGGCCTCCTACAATGAGCAGTTCTTC
V: TRBV2; length: 14; D: .; J: TRBJ1-1; size: few; CDR3: CASSPRIESGEAFF; DNA: TGTGCCAGCAGCCCCAGGATTGAGAGTGGTGAAGCTTTCTTT
V: TRBV19; length: 14; D: TRBD1; J: TRBJ2-1; size: .; CDR3: CASSLGTADNEQFF; DNA: TGTGCCAGTAGTTTAGGGACAGCGGACAATGAGCAGTTCTTC
V: TRBV12-5; length: 11; D: .; J: TRBJ1-1; size: .; CDR3: CASGLRTEAFF; DNA: TGTGCTAGTGGTTTGCGGACAGAAGCTTTCTTT
V: TRBV24-1; length: 15; D: .; J: TRBJ2-3; size: once; CDR3: CATSDNGRDTDTQYF; DNA: TGTGCCACCAGTGATAACGGGCGGGACACAGATACGCAGTATTTT
V: TRBV7-9; length: 13; D: .; J: TRBJ2-5; size: .; CDR3: CASSRDQQGTQYF; DNA: TGTGCCAGCAGCCGGGACCAACAGGGGACCCAGTACTTC
V: TRBV21-1; length: 21; D: .; J: TRBJ1-5; size: once; CDR3: CASSKKCGRGVGRDSNQPQHF; DNA: TGTGCCAGCAGCAAAAAGTGCGGCAGGGGAGTAGGAAGGGATAGCAATCAGCCCCAGCATTTT
V: TRBV5-6; length: 14; D: .; J: TRBJ1-1; size: .; CDR3: CASSRWGVNTEAFF; DNA: TGTGCCAGCAGCCGGTGGGGCGTTAACACTGAAGCTTTCTTT
V: TRBV2; length: 13; D: .; J: TRBJ2-7; size: .; CDR3: CASSEARGGEQYF; DNA: TGTGCCAGCAGTGAAGCCAGGGGCGGCGAGCAGTACTTC
V: TRBV24-1; length: 15; D: .; J: TRBJ2-7; size: medium-sized; CDR3: CATSEQGESLYEQYF; DNA: TGTGCCACCAGTGAACAGGGAGAAAGCTTGTACGAGCAGTACTTC
V: TRBV25-1; length: 12; D: .; J: TRBJ1-1; size: few; CDR3: CASSRGVTEAFF; DNA: TGTGCCAGCAGCCGGGGGGTGACTGAAGCTTTCTTT
V: TRBV14; length: 13; D: .; J: TRBJ2-3; size: once; CDR3: CASSDGGGDTQYF; DNA: TGTGCCAGCAGTGACGGGGGTGGAGATACGCAGTATTTT
V: TRBV25-1; length: 17; D: TRBD2; J: TRBJ2-3; size: .; CDR3: CASSEPLAGGGVDTQYF; DNA: TGTGCCAGCAGTGAGCCCCTAGCGGGGGGTGGAGTAGATACGCAGTATTTT
V: TRBV9; length: 13; D: .; J: TRBJ1-4; size: .; CDR3: CASSVDGGEKLFF; DNA: TGTGCCAGCAGCGTTGATGGAGGTGAAAAACTGTTTTTT
V: TRBV3-1/TRBV3-2; length: 13; D: .; J: TRBJ1-4; size: .; CDR3: CASNNQGGEKLFF; DNA: TGTGCCAGCAACAACCAGGGTGGTGAAAAACTGTTTTTT